This TCR beta chain stems from a study of blood T cell repertoires in COVID-19. Some clones are missing from TCRdb's copy, which holds only in-frame ones; the method was immunoSEQ multiplex PCR. This sample has about 76,000 clones, with 80% to 85% found just once. CDR3 length equals 15 residues. The source material was peripheral blood. The rearrangement joins TRBV21-1 to TRBJ2-7; the listed D gene, TRBD2, was not tested against the DNA. TRBV21-1 has pseudogene status. The receptor comes from a human donor in a cohort sampled during active COVID-19. The CDR3, as DNA: TGTGTCAGGGGACTAGCGGGGGGTCTGTCCTACGAGCAGTACTTC. Residues: CVRGLAGGLSYEQYF.